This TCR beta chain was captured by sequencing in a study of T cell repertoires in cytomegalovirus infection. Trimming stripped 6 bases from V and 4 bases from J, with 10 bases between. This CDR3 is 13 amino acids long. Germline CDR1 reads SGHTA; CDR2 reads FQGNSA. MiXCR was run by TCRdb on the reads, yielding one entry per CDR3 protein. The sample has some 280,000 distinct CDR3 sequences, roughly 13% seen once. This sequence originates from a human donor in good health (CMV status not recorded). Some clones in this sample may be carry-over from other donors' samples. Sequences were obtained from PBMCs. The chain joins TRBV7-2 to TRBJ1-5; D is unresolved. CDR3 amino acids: CASSRIPNQPQHF. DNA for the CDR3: TGTGCCAGCAGTCGTATCCCAAATCAGCCCCAGCATTTT. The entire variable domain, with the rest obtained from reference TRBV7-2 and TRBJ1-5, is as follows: GAGVSQSPSNKVTEKGKDVELRCDPISGHTALYWYRQSLGQGLEFLIYFQGNSAPDKSGLPSDRFSAERTGGSVSTLTIQRTQQEDSAVYLCASSRIPNQPQHFGDGTRLSIL.